A single sample gave rise to the 21 T cell receptor beta chains below, sequenced in a study of T cell responses to AZD1222 COVID-19 vaccine. This table comes from immunoSEQ multiplex PCR, and its TCRdb copy is limited to in-frame clones, with some not included. The sample carries under 140,000 clones, about 81% recorded once. The specimen was peripheral blood, collected on day 0 of AZD1222 vaccination. Every receptor here comes from an adult in good health.

The genes are TRBV19 and TRBJ1-4; 8 bases agree with TRBD1. The V gene end was trimmed by 1 base and the J gene end by 7 bases; junction bases not matched to a gene: 5. This CDR3 is built from 15 residues. Germline V CDR1 and CDR2: LNHDA, SQIVND (reference sequence). The CDR3 loop is CASSIVGRGLEKLFF. The CDR3 bases are TGTGCCAGTAGTATAGTTGGCAGGGGGCTTGAAAAACTGTTTTTT. The full variable domain, completed using reference TRBV19 and TRBJ1-4, is DGGITQSPKYLFRKEGQNVTLSCEQNLNHDAMYWYRQDPGQGLRLIYYSQIVNDFQKGDIAEGYSVSREKKESFPLTVTSAQKNPTAFYLCASSIVGRGLEKLFFGSGTQLSVL.

The chain couples TRBV19 to TRBJ2-1; unclear D gene. The V gene's germline CDR1 is LNHDA and CDR2 SQIVND (reference sequence). The CDR3 extends over 12 amino acids. V gave up 3 bases and J gave up 0 bases, with 0 bases separating them. In DNA form, the CDR3 reads TGTGCCAGTAGTATCTCCTACAATGAGCAGTTCTTC. It translates to CASSISYNEQFF.

This clone was seen a handful of times. The rearrangement uses TRBV7-9 and TRBJ2-2, with 7 bases that match TRBD2. From germline, CDR1 is SEHNR and CDR2 FQNEAQ (reference sequence). V was pared by 6 bases and J by 0 bases, with 13 bases of the junction left unmatched. CDR3 size: 18 residues. CDR3 nucleotide sequence: TGTGCCAGCAGTCCCCCGGGGCGGGGGAGCACGAACACCGGGGAGCTGTTTTTT. Encoded protein: CASSPPGRGSTNTGELFF.

The chain recombines TRBV7-8 with TRBJ2-2; D might be TRBD2 (6 bases). The CDR3 totals 16 residues. V lost 6 bases to trimming and J lost 1 base, with 15 bases between them. CDR1 and CDR2 (germline): SGHVS, FQNEAQ. The CDR3 region is CASRQTRFVNTGELFF. In DNA, the CDR3 is TGTGCCAGCAGGCAGACTAGATTTGTGAACACCGGGGAGCTGTTTTTT.

V usage is TRBV7-3 and J usage is TRBJ1-1; TRBD1 is a possible D gene (6 bases). The CDR3 has 15 amino acids. Germline loops: CDR1 SGHTA, CDR2 FQGTGA. V dropped 1 base and J dropped 5 bases, with 14 bases sitting between them. CDR3 amino acids: CASSLNNRDATEAFF. CDR3 in DNA: TGTGCCAGCAGCTTAAACAACAGGGATGCGACTGAAGCTTTCTTT.

The gene calls are TRBV9 and TRBJ2-1; 10 nucleotides agree with TRBD1. The CDR3 has 16 residues. Germline V gene data show CDR1 as SGDLS and CDR2 as YYNGEE. Trimming cost V 2 bases and J 0 bases; bases outside gene matches: 2. DNA for the CDR3: TGTGCCAGCAGCGTGCGGACAGGGGGCTCCTACAATGAGCAGTTCTTC. It is translated as CASSVRTGGSYNEQFF.

This chain uses TRBV5-4 with TRBJ2-1, with 8 bases that match TRBD2. Trimming removed 5 bases from V and 4 bases from J; junction bases left unmatched: 11. Germline CDR1 SGHNT, CDR2 YYREEE (reference sequence). This CDR3 comprises 16 residues. CDR3 in DNA: TGTGCCAGCAGAGGTGGATATCCTAGCGGGTACAATGAGCAGTTCTTC. Its translation is CASRGGYPSGYNEQFF.

The V and J genes are TRBV5-1 and TRBJ2-2; D is possibly TRBD1 or TRBD2 (5 bases each). CDR1 SGHRS and CDR2 YFSETQ come from the germline V gene. The V and J ends lost 2 bases and 3 bases respectively, with 11 bases between them. This CDR3 comprises 15 residues. Written as DNA, the CDR3 is TGCGCCAGCAGCTTATCGGGGCGAGACACCGGGGAGCTGTTTTTT. Amino acid sequence: CASSLSGRDTGELFF. The full variable domain, completed using reference TRBV5-1 and TRBJ2-2, is KAGVTQTPRYLIKTRGQQVTLSCSPISGHRSVSWYQQTPGQGLQFLFEYFSETQRNKGNFPGRFSGRQFSNSRSEMNVSTLELGDSALYLCASSLSGRDTGELFFGEGSRLTVL.

V and J are TRBV2 and TRBJ1-1, with 7 bases aligning to TRBD1. After removal of 6 bases from V and 6 bases from J, the junction contained 13 bases not matched to a gene. From germline, CDR1 is SNHLY and CDR2 FYNNEI. The CDR3 consists of 15 residues. The CDR3 sequence is CASSAQGLGAAEAFF. The CDR3 coding sequence is TGTGCCAGCAGCGCACAGGGGCTTGGGGCGGCTGAAGCTTTCTTT.

V and J are TRBV28 and TRBJ2-3, with 16 bases lining up with TRBD2. The CDR3 extends over 14 amino acids. Germline V gene sequence: CDR1 MDHEN, CDR2 SYDVKM. This CDR3 reads CAGTSGGASDTQYF. CDR3 nucleotide sequence: TGTGCAGGGACTAGCGGGGGGGCCTCAGATACGCAGTATTTT.

The chain recombines TRBV19 with TRBJ1-4, with D maybe TRBD1 (5 bases). CDR1 and CDR2 (germline): LNHDA, SQIVND (reference sequence). The V and J ends lost 5 bases and 5 bases respectively, with 15 bases between them. This CDR3 contains 15 residues. The CDR3 coding sequence is TGTGCCAGTAGTGGAGGACACGCCTCCAATGAAAAACTGTTTTTT. This gives the protein CASSGGHASNEKLFF.

The rearrangement joins TRBV7-9 to TRBJ2-3; a weak D match, TRBD1 (6 bases). This CDR3 is 14 amino acids long. Germline V gives CDR1 SEHNR, CDR2 FQNEAQ (reference sequence). V was shortened by 5 bases and J by 0 bases, with 9 bases between the two germline ends. The CDR3 coding sequence is TGTGCCAGCAGCCCGGACAGTAGCACAGATACGCAGTATTTT. This gives the protein CASSPDSSTDTQYF.

The chain is built from TRBV3-1 (or the pseudogene TRBV3-2) and TRBJ1-1; D not certain. CDR1 is LGHDT and CDR2 is YNNKEL in the germline V gene (reference sequence). The CDR3 is 14 residues long. The ends were cut back, 4 bases at V and 5 bases at J, with 14 bases in the middle. The CDR3 here is CASSPWGGRTEAFF. Here the CDR3 DNA reads TGTGCCAGCAGCCCCTGGGGTGGTCGGACTGAAGCTTTCTTT.

The chain recombines TRBV24-1 with TRBJ2-7; TRBD2 matches at 7 bases. Per germline, CDR1 KGHDR and CDR2 SFDVKD. The CDR3 totals 14 residues. J was trimmed by 6 bases and V by 3 bases; bases with no gene match: 7. CDR3 DNA: TGTGCCACCAGTGATCCGGGAGGCTTAGGCGAGCAGTACTTC. This sequence encodes CATSDPGGLGEQYF.

This sequence joins TRBV21-1 and TRBJ1-5; the table's TRBD1 call for D was not verified on the DNA. TRBV21-1 is a pseudogene. The CDR3 has 17 amino acids. The chain's CDR3 is CASNLQPGTGRDQPQHF. DNA for the CDR3: TGTGCCAGCAACCTCCAGCCAGGGACAGGGAGAGATCAGCCCCAGCATTTT.

This rearrangement joins TRBV7-2 to TRBJ2-5; 10 nucleotides agree with TRBD2. Germline trimming cut 5 bases from V and 6 bases from J; bases unmatched to any gene: 6. The CDR3 is made up of 14 amino acids. The germline gives CDR1 SGHTA, CDR2 FQGNSA. The DNA for the CDR3 is TGTGCCAGCAGCACGGGGACTAGCGTACAGACCCAGTACTTC. It codes for CASSTGTSVQTQYF.

The rearrangement joins TRBV18 to TRBJ1-1; D not resolved. Germline CDR1 reads KGHSH; CDR2 reads LQKENI. CDR3 size: 16 residues. V was pared by 2 bases and J by 2 bases, with 15 bases between. This CDR3 is CASSPGLNSRNTEAFF. The CDR3 nucleotides read TGTGCCAGCTCACCAGGGTTGAACAGCCGCAACACTGAAGCTTTCTTT.

The chain has TRBV7-2 and TRBJ2-1, with D possibly TRBD1 on 5 matching bases. Looked up from germline, CDR1 is SGHTA and CDR2 is FQGNSA. V was cut by 1 base and J by 6 bases, with 16 bases left in between. The CDR3 sequence is 16 residues long. CDR3 sequence (DNA): TGTGCCAGCAGCTTAGTCGCAGGGCCGCGGCCCAATGAGCAGTTCTTC. This codes for CASSLVAGPRPNEQFF.

V gene TRBV12-5 combines with J gene TRBJ1-3, with 10 positions matching TRBD1. CDR3 size: 19 residues. Germline V gene data show CDR1 as LGHNT and CDR2 as FRNRAP. V gave up 0 bases and J gave up 0 bases; unmatched junction bases: 8. The chain's CDR3 is CASGLVVGQGNPSGNTIYF. DNA of the CDR3: TGTGCTAGTGGTTTGGTAGTGGGACAGGGGAATCCCTCTGGAAACACCATATATTTT.

The genes are TRBV28 and TRBJ1-4, with no clear D. Germline V CDR1 and CDR2: MDHEN, SYDVKM. The CDR3 is made up of 11 amino acids. V was pared by 5 bases and J by 4 bases, with 2 bases between. In nucleotides, the CDR3 is TGTGCCAGCAGTAATAATGAAAAACTGTTTTTT. Protein product: CASSNNEKLFF.

The V and J genes are TRBV19 and TRBJ2-7, with 7 bases fitting TRBD1. Germline V gene data show CDR1 as LNHDA and CDR2 as SQIVND (reference sequence). The CDR3 loop spans 14 amino acids. Unmatched junction bases numbered 6, after V lost 5 bases and J lost 2 bases. CDR3 coding DNA: TGTGCCAGTAGTGCAGACAGGGCCACCTACGAGCAGTACTTC. Residues: CASSADRATYEQYF. The whole variable domain, remainder taken from reference TRBV19 and TRBJ2-7, is DGGITQSPKYLFRKEGQNVTLSCEQNLNHDAMYWYRQDPGQGLRLIYYSQIVNDFQKGDIAEGYSVSREKKESFPLTVTSAQKNPTAFYLCASSADRATYEQYFGPGTRLTVT.